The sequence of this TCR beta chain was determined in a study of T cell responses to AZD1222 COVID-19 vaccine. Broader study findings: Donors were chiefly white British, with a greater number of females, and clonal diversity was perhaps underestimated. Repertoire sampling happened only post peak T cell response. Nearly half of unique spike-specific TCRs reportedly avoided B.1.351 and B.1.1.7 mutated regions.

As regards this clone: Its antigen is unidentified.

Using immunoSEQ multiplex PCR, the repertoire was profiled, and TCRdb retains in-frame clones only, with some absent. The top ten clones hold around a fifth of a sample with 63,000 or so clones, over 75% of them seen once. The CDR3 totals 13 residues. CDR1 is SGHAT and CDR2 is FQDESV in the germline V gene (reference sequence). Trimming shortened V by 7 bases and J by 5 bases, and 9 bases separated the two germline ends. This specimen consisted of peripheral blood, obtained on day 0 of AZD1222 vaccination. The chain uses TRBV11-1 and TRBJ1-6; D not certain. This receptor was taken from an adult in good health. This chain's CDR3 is CASTLRNNSPLHF. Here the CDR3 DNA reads TGTGCCAGCACCCTAAGAAATAATTCACCCCTCCACTTT.